The sequence of this T cell receptor beta chain was determined in a study of blood T cell repertoires in COVID-19. Study-level information: The analysed material was cDNA or gDNA that came from T cells, B-cell-depleted T cells, or PBMCs.

Germline-derived CDR1 and CDR2 are MGHDK and SYGVNS. V was pared by 4 bases and J by 3 bases, with 9 bases of the junction left unmatched. This CDR3 has 16 amino acids. Sequenced by immunoSEQ multiplex PCR; TCRdb stores in-frame clones only, minus some. The data hold about 190,000 clones, with 84% observed a single time. This chain joins TRBV25-1 and TRBJ2-7; 10 bases match TRBD1. The receptor comes from a woman aged 70-85 years with active or convalescent COVID-19. Source material: peripheral blood. DNA of the CDR3: TGTGCCAGCAGTGCCACGGGACAGGGGACCCTCTACGAGCAGTACTTC. This sequence encodes CASSATGQGTLYEQYF.